These T cell receptor beta chains were read from a single sample in a study of vaccination effects on CD4 cells after COVID-19. These receptors have no identified antigens. The repertoire was sequenced with immunoSEQ multiplex PCR; TCRdb's copy has only in-frame clones and lacks some. The sample records roughly 41,000 clones, approximately 68% being singletons. This sample comprised CD4+ T cells from PBMCs cultured with HCoV-OC43 spike peptides, obtained before COVID-19 vaccination. Every receptor here comes from a human donor who received a COVID-19 vaccine. Both conserved end residues are part of each CDR3. D genes are given only for firm matches. Only some rows state a clone size, as once, few, many or a class for expanded clones.

clone_size d_call j_call v_call cdr3_nt cdr3_aa
. . TRBJ1-4 TRBV20-1 TGCAGTGCGGGCGGGGTGGAGAAACTGTTTTTT CSAGGVEKLFF
. TRBD1 TRBJ2-5 TRBV5-1 TGCGCCAGCAGCTCTCAAATAGGGACAGGGGCGGTGGAGACCCAGTACTTC CASSSQIGTGAVETQYF
. TRBD1 TRBJ1-2 TRBV7-2 TGTGCCAGCAGCCCAGGGACAGGGACTGTCTATGGCTACACCTTC CASSPGTGTVYGYTF
. TRBD2 TRBJ2-1 TRBV11-2 TGTGCCAGCAGCTTAAATCGACTAGCCAATGAGCAGTTCTTC CASSLNRLANEQFF
. TRBD2 TRBJ2-7 TRBV6-5 TGTGCCAGCACCGAAGATGGGACTAGCGGCTACGAGCAGTACTTC CASTEDGTSGYEQYF
. . TRBJ1-3 TRBV10-3 TGTGCCATCAGTGAGACCTCCGCGGTGTCGGGAAACACCATATATTTT CAISETSAVSGNTIYF
. TRBD1 TRBJ2-7 TRBV6-5 TGTGCCAGCAGTCCGGGACAGGGCTCCTACGAGCAGTACTTC CASSPGQGSYEQYF
. . TRBJ2-5 TRBV2 TGTGCCAGCAGTGAACGCAGGGGAGAGACCCAGTACTTC CASSERRGETQYF
. . TRBJ2-1 TRBV25-1 TGTGCCAGCAGGGGCCCGGCCAGGGGTGGTGGGTACAATGAGCAGTTCTTC CASRGPARGGGYNEQFF
. . TRBJ1-3 TRBV2 TGTGCCAGCAGTGTTTGGGCAGCTGGAAACACCATATATTTT CASSVWAAGNTIYF
. . TRBJ2-1 TRBV27 TGTGCCAGCAGTCGCGGGAAGGAGATATACAATGAGCAGTTCTTC CASSRGKEIYNEQFF
. TRBD1 TRBJ1-6 TRBV5-1 TGCGCCAGCGCGACAGGGCTGGATTCACCCCTCCACTTT CASATGLDSPLHF
once TRBD2 TRBJ2-2 TRBV3-1/TRBV3-2 TGTGCCAGCACCCATAGCGGGCACACCGGGGAGCTGTTTTTT CASTHSGHTGELFF
. . TRBJ2-1 TRBV9 TGTGCCAGCAGCCCCCGTGGGAATTTTATTAGTGAGCAGTTCTTC CASSPRGNFISEQFF
. . TRBJ2-7 TRBV3-1/TRBV3-2 TGTGCCAGCAGCCGAGAGGGCGGGGTCTACGAGCAGTACTTC CASSREGGVYEQYF
. . TRBJ2-2 TRBV6-6 TGTGCCAGCATCGGTGAGGGAGTTGGAACCGGGGAGCTGTTTTTT CASIGEGVGTGELFF
once TRBD1 TRBJ1-2 TRBV7-6 TGTGCCAGCAGCTTAAGACAGGGCAGGGGGCTTGGGGGCTACACCTTC CASSLRQGRGLGGYTF
. TRBD2 TRBJ2-5 TRBV10-3 TGTGCCATCAGTGAGTTCCTGGGGGAGGGTGCCCAAGAGACCCAGTACTTC CAISEFLGEGAQETQYF
. TRBD2 TRBJ2-1 TRBV19 TGTGCCACCCTTACTCGGGGGGAGCACAATGAGCAGTTCTTC CATLTRGEHNEQFF
. . TRBJ1-3 TRBV5-6 TGTGCCAGCAGCTCGAGGGGGGGGCGGTTCGCCTCTGGAAACACCATATATTTT CASSSRGGRFASGNTIYF
. TRBD2 TRBJ2-1 TRBV12-3/TRBV12-4 TGTGCCAACAAGCGGGAGGGTTATAATGAGCAGTTCTTC CANKREGYNEQFF
few . TRBJ1-2 TRBV7-9 TGTGCCAGCAGCTCGGCCGATGTACAGGGAGACTATGGCTACACCTTC CASSSADVQGDYGYTF
. TRBD1 TRBJ2-1 TRBV4-2 TGTGCCAGCAGCCAACGTCGGGACAGCGTCCATGAGCAGTTCTTC CASSQRRDSVHEQFF
. TRBD1 TRBJ1-2 TRBV24-1 TGTGCCACCAGTGATTCAGGGGGTTTAGGCTACACCTTC CATSDSGGLGYTF
. TRBD1 TRBJ1-2 TRBV5-1 TGCGCCAGCAGCTTGGTGGGACAGGGCTGGGGCTACACCTTC CASSLVGQGWGYTF
. . TRBJ2-7 TRBV27 TGTGCCAGCAAAGGGACGATTGGGGCAGAGGGCGAGCAGTACTTC CASKGTIGAEGEQYF
medium-sized . TRBJ1-3 TRBV4-1 TGCGCCAGCAGCCCCGACCGGGACCCTAGAAACACCATATATTTT CASSPDRDPRNTIYF
medium-sized . TRBJ1-2 TRBV5-1 TGCGCCAGCAGCTTTCACAGGGAATCGGTTGGCTACACCTTC CASSFHRESVGYTF